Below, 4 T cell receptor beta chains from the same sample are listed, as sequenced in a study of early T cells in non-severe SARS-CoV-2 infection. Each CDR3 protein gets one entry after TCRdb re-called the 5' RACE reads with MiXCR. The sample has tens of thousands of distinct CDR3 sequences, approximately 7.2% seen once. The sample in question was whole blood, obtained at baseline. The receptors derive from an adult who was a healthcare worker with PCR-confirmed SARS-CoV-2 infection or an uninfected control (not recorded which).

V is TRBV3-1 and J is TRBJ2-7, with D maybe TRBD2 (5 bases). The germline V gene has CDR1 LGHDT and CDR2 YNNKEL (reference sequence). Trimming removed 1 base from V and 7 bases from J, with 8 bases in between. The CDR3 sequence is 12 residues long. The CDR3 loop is CASSQGRGEQYF. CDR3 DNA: TGTGCCAGCAGCCAAGGGCGCGGGGAGCAGTACTTC.

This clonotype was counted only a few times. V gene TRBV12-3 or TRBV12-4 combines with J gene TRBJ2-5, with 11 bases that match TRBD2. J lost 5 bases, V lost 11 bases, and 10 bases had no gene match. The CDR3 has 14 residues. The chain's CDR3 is CASTSGGWWETQYF. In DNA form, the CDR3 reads TGTGCCTCCACTAGCGGGGGCTGGTGGGAGACCCAGTACTTC.

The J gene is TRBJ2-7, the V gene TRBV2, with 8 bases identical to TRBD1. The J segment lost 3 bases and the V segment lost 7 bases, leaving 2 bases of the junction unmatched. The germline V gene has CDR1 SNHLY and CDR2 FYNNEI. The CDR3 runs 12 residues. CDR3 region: CASNTGGYEQYF. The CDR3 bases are TGTGCCAGCAATACAGGGGGCTACGAGCAGTACTTC.

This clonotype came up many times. The DNA for the CDR3 is TGTGCCAGCAGGACAGCAGGGAAGCAAGAGACCCAGTACTTC. This gives the protein CASRTAGKQETQYF. The J gene is TRBJ2-5, the V gene TRBV28; a possible D gene is TRBD1 (5 bases). CDR1 MDHEN and CDR2 SYDVKM come from the germline V gene. CDR3 length: 14 residues. Trimming removed 6 bases from V and 2 bases from J, with 13 bases in between.